The subject of this entry is one T cell receptor (beta chain). The source of the sample is a study of blood T cell repertoires in COVID-19. Study at large: From T cells, B-cell-depleted T cells, or PBMCs came the material, which was cDNA or gDNA.

Assay used: immunoSEQ multiplex PCR; TCRdb lists only in-frame clones, some missing. The table has 200,000 to 300,000 clones, approximately 88% seen once. The sequence was collected from a woman in her 40s with acute COVID-19. Sequencing was done on a sample of PBMCs or T cells enriched from blood (not recorded which).

CDR3 in DNA: TGTGCCAGCAGCGTAGGGGCAGAAGACTATGGCTACACCTTC. It yields the protein CASSVGAEDYGYTF. The chain has TRBV9 and TRBJ1-2; no reliable D call. Trimming took off 0 bases at V and 3 bases at J, with 9 bases between the two ends. CDR1 is SGDLS and CDR2 is YYNGEE in the germline V gene. There are 14 residues in the CDR3.